The present T cell receptor (beta chain) was sequenced within a study of beta chain features in type 1 diabetes. As for the study in general: Summed over all samples, the examined sorted cells came to under 110,000,000.

Every sorted population was more than 95% pure. Study-level results: Shorter TCRB CDR3s, moderately but significantly so, were found in Type 1 diabetes patients in all four CD4+ subsets. Cells with high TCR expression could be over-represented by cDNA sequencing.

This CDR3 spans 15 amino acids. Per the germline V gene, CDR1 is GTSNPN and CDR2 is SVGIG (reference sequence). Trimming removed 1 base at V and 0 bases at J, with 12 bases between. Isolated RNA was reverse transcribed in full, so expressed TCRB transcripts were sequenced. TCRdb's copy holds only in-frame clones and misses some; the assay was immunoSEQ multiplex PCR. The sample comprises around 310,000 clones, 8% to 13% of which are singletons, and 0.015% rests with the top ten. About this clone itself: Its antigen is unidentified.

This chain uses TRBV30 with TRBJ1-1; D is possibly TRBD1 (5 bases). Material: naive CD4+ T cells from blood. This TCR derives from a woman in her 30s in good health. CDR3 nucleotides: TGTGCCTGGAGTGGAAAGGGACTCCTGAACACTGAAGCTTTCTTT. Translating it yields CAWSGKGLLNTEAFF.